The 30 T cell receptor beta chains below were found in one sample sequenced in a study of cytomegalovirus exposure and HLA in healthy donors. This PCR relied on a set of 60 Vbeta primers and 13 Jbeta primers. Method: immunoSEQ multiplex PCR; TCRdb's copy keeps in-frame clones and lacks some. The sample shows fewer than 150,000 clones, roughly 70% of them seen only once. The specimen was PBMCs. Receptors originate from a woman between 35 and 50 years old in good health and CMV-seropositive.

The chain is built from TRBV21-1 and TRBJ2-7; the D segment call TRBD1 is taken from the table without a DNA check. TRBV21-1 is assigned pseudogene status. The CDR3 length is 14 residues. The CDR3 here is CASYGRGDSYEQYF. For the CDR3, the DNA is TGTGCCAGCTACGGCAGGGGGGACTCCTACGAGCAGTACTTC.

Only one count was recorded for this clone. CDR3 nucleotides: TGTGCCAGCTCACCAGGAGCGGGAGAGACCCAGTACTTC. This codes for CASSPGAGETQYF. The V gene is TRBV18, the J gene TRBJ2-5; possible D gene TRBD2, 6 bases. V was trimmed by 2 bases and J by 4 bases, leaving 8 bases between them. In germline, CDR1 is KGHSH, CDR2 LQKENI. The CDR3 is made up of 13 amino acids.

The V call is TRBV7-9, the J call TRBJ2-7; 13 bases line up with TRBD2. Looked up from germline, CDR1 is SEHNR and CDR2 is FQNEAQ (reference sequence). The V gene end was trimmed by 5 bases and the J gene end by 5 bases; junction bases not matched to a gene: 6. The CDR3 consists of 15 residues. The CDR3 DNA follows: TGTGCCAGCAGCACGACTAGCGGGGGGTTCCACGAGCAGTACTTC. Amino acids: CASSTTSGGFHEQYF.

The V and J genes are TRBV7-9 and TRBJ1-1; 8 bases line up with TRBD1. The CDR3 sequence is 15 residues long. The ends lost 5 bases at V and 0 bases at J; junction bases unmatched: 5. CDR1 and CDR2 from the germline V gene are SEHNR and FQNEAQ (reference sequence). For the CDR3, the DNA is TGTGCCAGCAGCCGGAGACAGGGGATGAACACTGAAGCTTTCTTT. The encoded protein is CASSRRQGMNTEAFF.

This chain connects TRBV5-4 to TRBJ1-1, with D possibly TRBD1 on 6 matching bases. Germline V gene sequence: CDR1 SGHNT, CDR2 YYREEE (reference sequence). V was shortened by 2 bases and J by 0 bases, with 14 bases between the two germline ends. The CDR3 is 16 residues long. The CDR3: CASSFPLQGMNTEAFF. The CDR3 DNA reads TGTGCCAGCAGCTTCCCACTACAGGGTATGAACACTGAAGCTTTCTTT.

The chain joins TRBV18 to TRBJ1-1; 9 nucleotides line up with TRBD1. Per the germline V gene, CDR1 is KGHSH and CDR2 is LQKENI. The trim removed 8 bases at V and 1 base at J, leaving 2 bases unmatched. The CDR3 is 13 amino acids. The CDR3 DNA sequence: TGTGCCAGCCTGGGACAGGGGAACACTGAAGCTTTCTTT. It is translated as CASLGQGNTEAFF. The variable domain in full, completed from reference TRBV18 and TRBJ1-1, reads NAGVMQNPRHLVRRRGQEARLRCSPMKGHSHVYWYRQLPEEGLKFMVYLQKENIIDESGMPKERFSAEFPKEGPSILRIQQVVRGDSAAYFCASLGQGNTEAFFGQGTRLTVV.

The V gene is TRBV30, the J gene TRBJ2-3, with TRBD2 matching over 16 bases. The J segment lost 6 bases and the V segment lost 5 bases, leaving 2 bases of the junction unmatched. The length of the CDR3 is 14 residues. CDR1 and CDR2 from the germline V gene are GTSNPN and SVGIG (reference sequence). CDR3 amino acids: CAWGTSGGADTQYF. The CDR3 nucleotides are TGTGCCTGGGGGACTAGCGGGGGGGCGGATACGCAGTATTTT. Drawing the rest from reference TRBV30 and TRBJ2-3, the complete variable domain is SQTIHQWPATLVQPVGSPLSLECTVEGTSNPNLYWYRQAAGRGLQLLFYSVGIGQISSEVPQNLSASRPQDRQFILSSKKLLLSDSGFYLCAWGTSGGADTQYFGPGTRLTVL.

The rearrangement links TRBV13 to TRBJ2-3; 9 nucleotides align to TRBD1. Looked up from germline, CDR1 is PRHDT and CDR2 is FYEKMQ (reference sequence). CDR3 size: 17 residues. V shed 1 base, J shed 4 bases, and the junction held 9 bases outside the gene matches. CDR3 loop: CASSLALRTGVADTQYF. CDR3 coding DNA: TGTGCCAGCAGCTTAGCGTTGCGGACAGGGGTAGCAGATACGCAGTATTTT.

The gene calls are TRBV9 and TRBJ2-2; 8 positions agree with TRBD2. Trimming took 1 base from V and 4 from J; bases not matched to a gene: 3. The CDR3 sequence is 15 residues long. Germline V gene data show CDR1 as SGDLS and CDR2 as YYNGEE. The CDR3 spells CASSVLGRATGELFF. In DNA form, the CDR3 reads TGTGCCAGCAGCGTACTCGGGAGGGCCACCGGGGAGCTGTTTTTT.

This chain connects TRBV18 to TRBJ2-5, with 7 bases matching TRBD2. This CDR3 spans 19 amino acids. Germline V CDR1 and CDR2: KGHSH, LQKENI. V gave up 4 bases and J gave up 1 base; unmatched junction bases: 18. DNA of the CDR3: TGTGCCAGCTCACGTCTAGCGGCCCACGGGAGCGCACCCCAAGAGACCCAGTACTTC. Translated, it gives CASSRLAAHGSAPQETQYF.

The V gene is TRBV19, the J gene TRBJ2-4, with D unclear. Trimming stripped 7 bases from V and 0 bases from J, with 10 bases between. Germline loops: CDR1 LNHDA, CDR2 SQIVND (reference sequence). The CDR3 covers 14 residues. The chain's CDR3 is CASNAVSAKNIQYF. CDR3 DNA sequence: TGTGCCAGTAATGCGGTTTCAGCCAAAAACATTCAGTACTTC.

In this sample, this clone turned up once. CDR3 amino acids: CATSRGTGPLSGNTIYF. CDR3 DNA: TGTGCCACCAGCAGAGGGACAGGGCCCCTCTCTGGAAACACCATATATTTT. The chain recombines TRBV15 with TRBJ1-3, with 8 bases fitting TRBD1. The V and J ends lost 1 base and 0 bases, in that order; junction bases with no gene match: 5. The CDR3 consists of 17 residues. Looked up from germline, CDR1 is LNHNV and CDR2 is YYDKDF (reference sequence).

The sample holds a few counts of this clone. This chain connects TRBV10-1 to TRBJ2-1, with D perhaps matching TRBD2 (5 bases). V was clipped by 2 bases and J by 0 bases, with 11 bases between them. Germline CDR1 WNHNN, CDR2 SYGVQD (reference sequence). There are 16 residues in the CDR3. CDR3 region: CASSESMGSSYNEQFF. The CDR3 DNA sequence: TGCGCCAGCAGTGAGAGTATGGGGAGCTCCTACAATGAGCAGTTCTTC.

The chain links TRBV9 to TRBJ1-6; D not certain. Deletions cut 4 bases from V and 9 bases from J, with 17 bases between. CDR1 is SGDLS and CDR2 is YYNGEE in the germline V gene. The CDR3 runs to 15 residues. The CDR3 DNA follows: TGTGCCAGCAGCTCCAGCGGCCTGCCGGGTTCACCCCTCCACTTT. It specifies CASSSSGLPGSPLHF.

CDR3 region: CAYTWAVHSPLHF. The CDR3 nucleotides are TGTGCCTACACCTGGGCAGTTCATTCACCCCTCCACTTT. The V and J genes are TRBV30 and TRBJ1-6; D unresolved. This CDR3 has 13 amino acids. From germline, CDR1 is GTSNPN and CDR2 SVGIG (reference sequence). Trimming pared 7 bases from V and 8 bases from J, leaving 15 bases between.

The chain carries TRBV12-2 and TRBJ2-7; the D call in the table, TRBD2, was not verified against the DNA. TRBV12-2 is reported as a pseudogene. This CDR3 is built from 17 residues. The CDR3 nucleotides read TGTGCAAGTCGCTTAGTAGGACTAGCGGGGGACTCCTACGAGCAGTACTTC. It is translated as CASRLVGLAGDSYEQYF.

The chain is built from TRBV6-5 and TRBJ2-1; D call uncertain. CDR1 is MNHEY, CDR2 SVGAGI, per germline. This CDR3 is built from 16 residues. Trimming removed 0 bases at V and 3 bases at J, with 12 bases between. The CDR3 DNA reads TGTGCCAGCAGTTACTCTCGGTCCCTCGGCTACAATGAGCAGTTCTTC. It encodes CASSYSRSLGYNEQFF.

The V call is TRBV7-6, the J call TRBJ2-5; the D gene is possibly TRBD2 (5 bases). Germline CDR1 SGHVS, CDR2 FNYEAQ. This CDR3 comprises 12 residues. Trimming stripped 5 bases from V and 5 bases from J, with 9 bases between. CDR3 sequence: CASSPTGETQYF. Written as DNA, the CDR3 is TGTGCCAGCAGCCCGACGGGGGAGACCCAGTACTTC.

The rearrangement joins TRBV5-1 to TRBJ1-2; maybe TRBD1 (5 bases). Germline V lookup: CDR1 SGHRS, CDR2 YFSETQ. Trimming took 5 bases from V and 6 from J, leaving 14 bases between them. The CDR3 has 13 amino acids. The CDR3 loop reads CASRGGTMDGYTF. The DNA of the CDR3 is TGCGCCAGCAGGGGCGGGACTATGGATGGCTACACCTTC. Drawing the rest from reference TRBV5-1 and TRBJ1-2, the complete variable domain is KAGVTQTPRYLIKTRGQQVTLSCSPISGHRSVSWYQQTPGQGLQFLFEYFSETQRNKGNFPGRFSGRQFSNSRSEMNVSTLELGDSALYLCASRGGTMDGYTFGSGTRLTVV.

The chain employs TRBV4-1 and TRBJ2-7; the match to TRBD1 covers 7 bases. After removal of 0 bases from V and 6 bases from J, the junction contained 8 bases not matched to a gene. Germline loops: CDR1 MGHRA, CDR2 YSYEKL. The CDR3 contains 15 residues. The CDR3: CASSQDLDRYSEQYF. CDR3 sequence (DNA): TGCGCCAGCAGCCAAGACCTGGACAGGTATAGCGAGCAGTACTTC.

V is TRBV10-3 and J is TRBJ2-1; possible D gene TRBD1, 5 bases. V was trimmed by 6 bases and J by 4 bases, leaving 13 bases between them. The CDR3 covers 14 residues. Germline CDR1 and CDR2: ENHRY and SYGVKD. This CDR3 is CAISGRTIYNEQFF. DNA for the CDR3: TGTGCCATCAGCGGAAGGACAATATACAATGAGCAGTTCTTC.

The chain couples TRBV25-1 to TRBJ1-2; 7 bases match TRBD1. J was trimmed by 8 bases and V by 5 bases; bases with no gene match: 8. This CDR3 is 13 amino acids long. Germline V gene lookup returns CDR1 MGHDK and CDR2 SYGVNS. This CDR3 is CASSSPTRGGYTF. The CDR3 bases are TGTGCCAGCAGTTCGCCGACCAGGGGGGGCTACACCTTC.

This clone was recorded only once. V usage is TRBV11-3 and J usage is TRBJ2-1; 12 bases fit TRBD2. The CDR3 spans 16 residues. CDR1 and CDR2 (germline): SGHNT, YENEEA. The V and J ends lost 5 bases and 7 bases, in that order; junction bases with no gene match: 9. This CDR3 reads CASSPWTSGIKNEQFF. CDR3 in DNA: TGTGCCAGCAGCCCGTGGACTAGCGGGATTAAAAATGAGCAGTTCTTC.

This clone came up a few times. Additional DNA sequences in this sample encode the identical CDR3. The chain recombines TRBV27 with TRBJ1-2, with a possible D match to TRBD1 (5 bases). The CDR3 contains 12 residues. Trimming pared 5 bases from V and 2 bases from J, leaving 6 bases between. Germline assignment: CDR1 MNHEY and CDR2 SMNVEV (reference sequence). This chain's CDR3 is CASSDRNYGYTF. The CDR3 nucleotides are TGTGCCAGCAGTGACAGAAACTATGGCTACACCTTC.

The gene calls are TRBV11-3 and TRBJ2-7, with TRBD2 matching over 11 bases. This CDR3 has 14 amino acids. Per the germline V gene, CDR1 is SGHNT and CDR2 is YENEEA. The V and J ends lost 5 bases and 2 bases, in that order; junction bases with no gene match: 2. The CDR3 bases are TGTGCCAGCAGCGAGACTAGCGGGGCCTACGAGCAGTACTTC. As protein: CASSETSGAYEQYF. Full variable domain (remainder filled in from reference TRBV11-3 and TRBJ2-7): EAGVVQSPRYKIIEKKQPVAFWCNPISGHNTLYWYLQNLGQGPELLIRYENEEAVDDSQLPKDRFSAERLKGVDSTLKIQPAELGDSAVYLCASSETSGAYEQYFGPGTRLTVT.

The chain has TRBV6-5 and TRBJ2-7; tentatively, D is TRBD1 (6 bases). The CDR3 contains 15 residues. Per germline, CDR1 MNHEY and CDR2 SVGAGI. Trimming removed 6 bases from V and 2 bases from J, with 17 bases in between. The CDR3 DNA reads TGTGCCAGCAGACCCGGACAGTTCAGCCCCTACGAGCAGTACTTC. Translating it yields CASRPGQFSPYEQYF.

This clone was seen a few times. This rearrangement joins TRBV5-4 to TRBJ2-5; D possibly corresponds to TRBD1 (5 bases). TRBJ2-7 explains the end of the DNA better; the J call may be wrong. Germline V gene data show CDR1 as SGHNT and CDR2 as YYREEE (reference sequence). This CDR3 has 14 residues. The DNA for the CDR3 is TGTGCCAGCAGCTTAAGAGCGACAGCTCACGAGCAGTACTTC. Protein product: CASSLRATAHEQYF.

The gene calls are TRBV5-4 and TRBJ1-6; 11 bases agree with TRBD1. This CDR3 is 15 amino acids long. Looked up from germline, CDR1 is SGHNT and CDR2 is YYREEE (reference sequence). V shed 4 bases and J 9 bases; nucleotides not matched to a gene: 6. Written as DNA, the CDR3 is TGTGCCAGCAGCACCTTTGGGACAGGGGGTTCACCCCTCCACTTT. This codes for CASSTFGTGGSPLHF. The whole variable domain, filled in from reference TRBV5-4 and TRBJ1-6, reads ETGVTQSPTHLIKTRGQQVTLRCSSQSGHNTVSWYQQALGQGPQFIFQYYREEENGRGNFPPRFSGLQFPNYSSELNVNALELDDSALYLCASSTFGTGGSPLHFGNGTRLTVT.

The V call is TRBV6-6, the J call TRBJ2-7; D may be TRBD2 (6 bases). The length of the CDR3 is 14 residues. With 7 bases removed from V and 2 bases from J, the gap between germline ends came to 15 bases. The germline V gene encodes CDR1 MNHNY and CDR2 SVGAGI (reference sequence). For the CDR3, the DNA is TGTGCCAGCACCATCTTGGCGGGGCCCTACGAGCAGTACTTC. The encoded protein is CASTILAGPYEQYF.

The chain uses TRBV18 and TRBJ2-7, with D perhaps TRBD2 (6 bases). V lost 3 bases and J lost 7, with 22 bases in between. Germline lookup yields CDR1 KGHSH and CDR2 LQKENI. The CDR3 sequence is 16 residues long. The CDR3 nucleotides read TGTGCCAGCTCACCGTTCCGCGGCGGAGGGGCTAAGGAGCAGTACTTC. It is translated as CASSPFRGGGAKEQYF.